The 12 T cell receptor beta chains below all came from one sample that was sequenced in a study of blood T cell repertoires in COVID-19. Using immunoSEQ multiplex PCR, the repertoire was profiled, and TCRdb retains in-frame clones only, with some absent. The sample consists of tens of thousands of clones, 80% to 90% of them appearing once. Sequenced sample: peripheral blood. These receptors all stem from a woman aged 60-75 years with COVID-19, enrolled during active disease.

V usage is TRBV2 and J usage is TRBJ1-1; 11 bases are shared with TRBD1. The length of the CDR3 is 13 residues. V trimming: 11 bases; J trimming: 4 bases; junction bases outside the gene matches: 6. Looked up from germline, CDR1 is SNHLY and CDR2 is FYNNEI. Here the CDR3 reads CASKGQGATEAFF. The CDR3, as DNA: TGTGCCTCTAAAGGACAGGGGGCCACTGAAGCTTTCTTT.

J is TRBJ1-2 and V is TRBV6-5; maybe TRBD1 (6 bases). The germline CDR1 and CDR2 sequences are MNHEY and SVGAGI. There are 13 residues in the CDR3. V was pared by 5 bases and J by 8 bases, with 15 bases between. The DNA for the CDR3 is TGTGCCAGCAGTACAGACCACAGGGACGGCTACACCTTC. Translating gives CASSTDHRDGYTF.

The CDR3 region is CASSPLGLAGVTGELFF. The CDR3 DNA sequence: TGTGCCAGCAGCCCCCTCGGACTAGCGGGAGTCACCGGGGAGCTGTTTTTT. The chain links TRBV9 to TRBJ2-2, with 13 bases matching TRBD2. CDR1 is SGDLS and CDR2 is YYNGEE in the germline V gene. This CDR3 has 17 residues. The V segment lost 4 bases and the J segment 4 bases; nucleotides outside the gene matches: 7. The complete variable domain, with remaining parts taken from reference TRBV9 and TRBJ2-2, reads DSGVTQTPKHLITATGQRVTLRCSPRSGDLSVYWYQQSLDQGLQFLIQYYNGEERAKGNILERFSAQQFPDLHSELNLSSLELGDSALYFCASSPLGLAGVTGELFFGEGSRLTVL.

The CDR3 DNA reads TGTGCCAGCTCAGGCTCTGGACAGCCCATCTCCTACGAGCAGTACTTC. This encodes CASSGSGQPISYEQYF. The J gene is TRBJ2-7, the V gene TRBV18; a possible D gene is TRBD1 (6 bases). V was pared by 5 bases and J by 0 bases, with 17 bases between. The CDR3 extends over 16 amino acids. The germline CDR1 and CDR2 sequences are KGHSH and LQKENI. Variable domain in full (rest from reference TRBV18 and TRBJ2-7): NAGVMQNPRHLVRRRGQEARLRCSPMKGHSHVYWYRQLPEEGLKFMVYLQKENIIDESGMPKERFSAEFPKEGPSILRIQQVVRGDSAAYFCASSGSGQPISYEQYFGPGTRLTVT.

The CDR3 DNA sequence: TGCAGCGCCGGAGCCAATGAGCAGTTCTTC. Translating gives CSAGANEQFF. The V and J genes are TRBV29-1 and TRBJ2-1; D gene unclear. Germline values: CDR1 SQVTM, CDR2 ANQGSEA. The CDR3 length is 10 residues. V lost 7 bases and J lost 6, with 7 bases in between.

This clone was recorded once. The chain combines TRBV24-1 with TRBJ2-2, with 7 bases fitting TRBD1. This CDR3 comprises 17 residues. Germline V CDR1 and CDR2: KGHDR, SFDVKD. V shed 4 bases, J shed 7 bases, and the junction held 14 bases outside the gene matches. CDR3 loop: CATSDSRQGSIVGELFF. The CDR3 DNA reads TGTGCCACCAGTGACAGTCGACAGGGTTCAATTGTCGGGGAGCTGTTTTTT.

The CDR3 here is CSASLMGHKYEQYF. CDR3 coding DNA: TGCAGTGCTAGTCTTATGGGACACAAATACGAGCAGTACTTC. The chain recombines TRBV20-1 with TRBJ2-7; D might be TRBD1 (6 bases). Germline V CDR1 and CDR2: DFQATT, SNEGSKA (reference sequence). The germline V and J ends were trimmed by 3 bases and 4 bases, with 16 bases remaining between them. The CDR3 is 14 residues long.

Details on this clone: The junction differs from germline at one of its ends, possibly a read error. The chain employs TRBV5-1 and TRBJ1-2, with TRBD1 matching 9 bases. CDR1 is SGHRS, CDR2 YFSETQ, per germline. CDR3 length equals 13 residues. The CDR3 nucleotides are TGCGCCAGCAGCTTACAGACCGCGGACAGGGGAGAATTC. It translates to CASSLQTADRGEF.

This clone came up a few times. This chain joins TRBV6-6 and TRBJ2-7; D unclear. The V gene's germline CDR1 is MNHNY and CDR2 SVGAGI (reference sequence). The CDR3 is made up of 15 amino acids. V was clipped by 7 bases and J by 2 bases, with 18 bases between them. CDR3 DNA: TGTGCCAGCACCTACTCGGCGGCAGCTACCTACGAGCAGTACTTC. Translated: CASTYSAAATYEQYF.

This clone was observed once. The rearrangement uses TRBV10-3 and TRBJ1-2; no reliable D call. Germline V lookup: CDR1 ENHRY, CDR2 SYGVKD. V was clipped by 2 bases and J by 5 bases, with 18 bases between them. This CDR3 contains 16 residues. The CDR3 here is CAISEISARSLYGYTF. Written as DNA, the CDR3 is TGTGCCATCAGTGAGATTTCCGCCAGGTCTCTATATGGCTACACCTTC.

The chain recombines TRBV29-1 with TRBJ2-7; TRBD1 matches 11 bases. The CDR3 runs to 17 residues. V shed 7 bases and J 7 bases; nucleotides not matched to a gene: 21. CDR1 is SQVTM and CDR2 is ANQGSEA in the germline V gene. The CDR3 region is CSASKGLGTGGFGEQYF. Here the CDR3 DNA reads TGCAGCGCCTCAAAAGGACTGGGGACAGGGGGTTTTGGGGAGCAGTACTTC.

The chain carries TRBV25-1 and TRBJ2-2; D may be TRBD2 (5 bases). Trimming removed 6 bases at V and 3 bases at J, with 8 bases between. The CDR3 has 13 amino acids. CDR1 and CDR2 from the germline V gene are MGHDK and SYGVNS. In nucleotides, the CDR3 is TGTGCCAGCAGAGGACTCGACACCGGGGAGCTGTTTTTT. Translated: CASRGLDTGELFF.